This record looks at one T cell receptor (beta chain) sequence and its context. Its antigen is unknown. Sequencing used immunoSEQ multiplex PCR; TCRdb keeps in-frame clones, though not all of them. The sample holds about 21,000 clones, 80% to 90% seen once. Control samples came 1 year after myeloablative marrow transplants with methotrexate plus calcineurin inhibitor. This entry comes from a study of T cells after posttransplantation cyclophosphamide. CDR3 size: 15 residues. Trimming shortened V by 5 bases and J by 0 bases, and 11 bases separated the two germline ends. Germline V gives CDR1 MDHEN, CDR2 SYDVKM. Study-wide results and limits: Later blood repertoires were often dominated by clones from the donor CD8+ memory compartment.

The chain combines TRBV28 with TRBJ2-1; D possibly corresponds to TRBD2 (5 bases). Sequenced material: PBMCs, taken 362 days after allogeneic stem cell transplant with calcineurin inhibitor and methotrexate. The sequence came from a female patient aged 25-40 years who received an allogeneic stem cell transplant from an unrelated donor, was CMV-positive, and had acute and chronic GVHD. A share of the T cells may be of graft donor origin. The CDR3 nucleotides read TGTGCCAGCAGTAGGACGGGGAGCTCCTACAATGAGCAGTTCTTC. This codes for CASSRTGSSYNEQFF.